The rows below give T cell receptor beta chains drawn from one sample of a study of cytomegalovirus exposure and HLA in healthy donors. Data came from immunoSEQ multiplex PCR; TCRdb stores just in-frame clones and leaves some out. The data show 180,000 or so clones, with 82% seen just once and approximately 6.5% held by the top ten. Sequenced sample: PBMCs. The receptors here all came from a woman between 50 and 59 years old in good health and CMV-seropositive. Both conserved end residues are part of each CDR3. A D gene is named only where the DNA matches it firmly. Clone size, where shown, is once, few, many, or a class for clones that have expanded.

CDR3: CASSLEARNEQFF; DNA: TGTGCCAGCAGCTTAGAAGCACGAAATGAGCAGTTCTTC; V: TRBV11-3; D: -; J: TRBJ2-1; size: -
CDR3: CASSQGQSVYNEQFF; DNA: TGTGCCAGCAGCCAAGGACAGTCGGTCTACAATGAGCAGTTCTTC; V: TRBV7-2; D: -; J: TRBJ2-1; size: few
CDR3: CSVGGQNYEQYF; DNA: TGCAGCGTTGGAGGGCAGAACTACGAGCAGTACTTC; V: TRBV29-1; D: -; J: TRBJ2-7; size: -
CDR3: CASTWAGSSYNEQFF; DNA: TGTGCCAGCACCTGGGCGGGGAGCTCCTACAATGAGCAGTTCTTC; V: TRBV28; D: -; J: TRBJ2-1; size: once
CDR3: CASSPPGLAGGLVDTQYF; DNA: TGTGCCAGCAGTCCACCGGGACTAGCGGGGGGGCTTGTAGATACGCAGTATTTT; V: TRBV28; D: TRBD2; J: TRBJ2-3; size: -
CDR3: CASNIDRGVYEQYF; DNA: TGTGCCAGCAACATAGACAGGGGTGTTTACGAGCAGTACTTC; V: TRBV6-1; D: TRBD1; J: TRBJ2-7; size: -
CDR3: CASSLGQGGTEAFF; DNA: TGCGCCAGCAGTCTTGGACAGGGCGGAACTGAAGCTTTCTTT; V: TRBV10-1; D: TRBD1; J: TRBJ1-1; size: -
CDR3: CASSFVQGARTGELFF; DNA: TGTGCCAGCAGCTTCGTTCAGGGGGCGAGAACCGGGGAGCTGTTTTTT; V: TRBV5-8; D: TRBD1; J: TRBJ2-2; size: -
CDR3: CAISESGGAGGLSYEQYF; DNA: TGTGCCATCAGTGAGTCGGGTGGAGCGGGGGGACTCTCCTACGAGCAGTACTTC; V: TRBV10-3; D: TRBD2; J: TRBJ2-7; size: -
CDR3: CASSDGRGQSYEQYF; DNA: TGCGCCAGCAGTGATGGGAGGGGCCAGTCCTACGAGCAGTACTTC; V: TRBV10-2; D: TRBD2; J: TRBJ2-7; size: -
CDR3: CASSGQSNTEAFF; DNA: TGTGCCAGCAGTGGACAGTCGAACACTGAAGCTTTCTTT; V: TRBV2; D: -; J: TRBJ1-1; size: -
CDR3: CAISVRGNEKLFF; DNA: TGTGCCATCAGTGTTCGAGGCAATGAAAAACTGTTTTTT; V: TRBV10-3; D: -; J: TRBJ1-4; size: -
CDR3: CASSPGLAGANEQYF; DNA: TGTGCCAGTAGCCCGGGACTAGCGGGAGCAAACGAGCAGTACTTC; V: TRBV19; D: TRBD2; J: TRBJ2-7; size: -
CDR3: CASSQDRGGHYNEQFF; DNA: TGCGCCAGCAGCCAAGATCGGGGGGGGCATTACAATGAGCAGTTCTTC; V: TRBV4-3; D: TRBD2; J: TRBJ2-1; size: -
CDR3: CASSLTSGTGGELFF; DNA: TGTGCCAGCAGCTTGACTAGCGGGACTGGCGGGGAGCTGTTTTTT; V: TRBV5-4; D: TRBD2; J: TRBJ2-2; size: few
CDR3: CASSISTPPFGFNTGELFF; DNA: TGTGCCAGTAGTATATCAACCCCTCCTTTCGGGTTCAACACCGGGGAGCTGTTTTTT; V: TRBV19; D: -; J: TRBJ2-2; size: -
CDR3: CASSPQQGNEQYF; DNA: TGTGCCAGCTCACCACAGCAGGGCAACGAGCAGTACTTC; V: TRBV18; D: -; J: TRBJ2-7; size: -
CDR3: CASRLDLAEAFF; DNA: TGTGCCAGCCGCCTAGATCTCGCTGAAGCTTTCTTT; V: TRBV11-1; D: -; J: TRBJ1-1; size: -
CDR3: CASSLVASQGHNQPQHF; DNA: TGTGCCAGCAGCTTAGTGGCGTCACAGGGGCACAATCAGCCCCAGCATTTT; V: TRBV7-2; D: TRBD1; J: TRBJ1-5; size: -
CDR3: CASSPQGLAAPYEQYF; DNA: TGTGCCAGCTCACCCCAAGGACTAGCGGCACCCTACGAGCAGTACTTC; V: TRBV18; D: TRBD2; J: TRBJ2-7; size: -
CDR3: CASSLGGTNTGELFF; DNA: TGTGCCAGCAGTTTAGGAGGGACGAACACCGGGGAGCTGTTTTTT; V: TRBV28; D: -; J: TRBJ2-2; size: -
CDR3: CACEGVNYGYTF; DNA: TGTGCCTGCGAGGGGGTCAACTATGGCTACACCTTC; V: TRBV30; D: -; J: TRBJ1-2; size: -
CDR3: CASSRDSNQPQHF; DNA: TGTGCCAGCAGCAGGGATAGCAATCAGCCCCAGCATTTT; V: TRBV6-5; D: -; J: TRBJ1-5; size: -
CDR3: CASRVTGLATGELFF; DNA: TGTGCCAGCAGGGTAACGGGACTAGCTACCGGGGAGCTGTTTTTT; V: TRBV27; D: TRBD2; J: TRBJ2-2; size: once
CDR3: CATSRERTSGIAGELFF; DNA: TGTGCCACCAGCAGAGAAAGGACTAGCGGGATCGCCGGGGAGCTGTTTTTT; V: TRBV15; D: TRBD2; J: TRBJ2-2; size: once
CDR3: CASSYSRVGNTIYF; DNA: TGTGCCAGCAGTTACTCGAGGGTTGGAAACACCATATATTTT; V: TRBV6-5; D: -; J: TRBJ1-3; size: -
CDR3: CASSLGERETQYF; DNA: TGTGCCAGCAGCTTAGGGGAGCGGGAGACCCAGTACTTC; V: TRBV7-8; D: -; J: TRBJ2-5; size: once
CDR3: CASSQIGGGSYNEQFF; DNA: TGTGCCAGCAGCCAAATAGGGGGGGGATCCTACAATGAGCAGTTCTTC; V: TRBV11-1; D: -; J: TRBJ2-1; size: -
CDR3: CASSLALASGRAAKNIQYF; DNA: TGTGCCAGCAGCTTAGCGCTTGCTAGCGGGAGGGCGGCCAAAAACATTCAGTACTTC; V: TRBV7-9; D: TRBD2; J: TRBJ2-4; size: -
CDR3: CASSPSSASGGFYEQYF; DNA: TGTGCCAGCAGCCCCAGTTCCGCAAGCGGGGGTTTCTACGAGCAGTACTTC; V: TRBV5-4; D: TRBD2; J: TRBJ2-7; size: -
CDR3: CAIRQTGASTDTQYF; DNA: TGTGCCATCAGACAGACCGGCGCTAGCACAGATACGCAGTATTTT; V: TRBV10-3; D: -; J: TRBJ2-3; size: -
CDR3: CASRDHTGDEQYF; DNA: TGTGCCAGCAGAGACCATACAGGGGACGAGCAGTACTTC; V: TRBV27; D: TRBD1; J: TRBJ2-7; size: -
CDR3: CSSSLDRAATYEQYF; DNA: TGTTCCAGCAGCTTAGACAGGGCGGCAACCTACGAGCAGTACTTC; V: TRBV7-9; D: TRBD1; J: TRBJ2-7; size: -
CDR3: CASRGQSNQPQHF; DNA: TGTGCCAGTAGGGGACAGAGCAATCAGCCCCAGCATTTT; V: TRBV19; D: TRBD1; J: TRBJ1-5; size: -
CDR3: CASSLAGQQYF; DNA: TGTGCCAGCAGCTTAGCGGGGCAGCAGTACTTC; V: TRBV7-2; D: -; J: TRBJ2-7; size: -
CDR3: CASSRGQGAQEQYF; DNA: TGCGCCAGCAGCCGGGGACAGGGGGCGCAGGAGCAGTACTTC; V: TRBV4-1; D: TRBD1; J: TRBJ2-7; size: once
CDR3: CSFAPEFTDTQYF; DNA: TGCAGTTTTGCCCCCGAGTTCACAGATACGCAGTATTTT; V: TRBV29-1; D: -; J: TRBJ2-3; size: -
CDR3: CASSVGTSGGRDNEQFF; DNA: TGTGCCAGCAGCGTAGGGACTAGCGGGGGGAGGGACAATGAGCAGTTCTTC; V: TRBV9; D: TRBD2; J: TRBJ2-1; size: -
CDR3: CASRRDFNEKLFF; DNA: TGCGCCAGCAGACGGGACTTTAATGAAAAACTGTTTTTT; V: TRBV10-2; D: -; J: TRBJ1-4; size: -
CDR3: CSVSGGVPDTQYF; DNA: TGCAGCGTTTCCGGGGGGGTCCCAGATACGCAGTATTTT; V: TRBV29-1; D: TRBD2; J: TRBJ2-3; size: -
CDR3: CASSPQTGDDGEQFF; DNA: TGTGCCAGCAGCCCTCAGACAGGGGACGACGGTGAGCAGTTCTTC; V: TRBV5-8; D: TRBD1; J: TRBJ2-1; size: -
CDR3: CASSPTGGPYGYTF; DNA: TGTGCCAGCAGCCCAACGGGGGGCCCATACGGCTACACCTTC; V: TRBV7-2; D: -; J: TRBJ1-2; size: -
CDR3: CASSLGPPTNEETQYF; DNA: TGTGCTAGCAGCTTAGGCCCACCGACTAATGAGGAGACCCAGTACTTC; V: TRBV7-7; D: -; J: TRBJ2-5; size: -
CDR3: CASSSYGATNTEAFF; DNA: TGTGCCAGCAGCTCCTATGGGGCGACGAACACTGAAGCTTTCTTT; V: TRBV6-5; D: -; J: TRBJ1-1; size: -
CDR3: CASSLVAGGGNEQFF; DNA: TGCGCCAGCAGCTTGGTGGCAGGGGGAGGAAATGAGCAGTTCTTC; V: TRBV5-1; D: -; J: TRBJ2-1; size: few
CDR3: CASRVAGPDTGELFF; DNA: TGCGCCAGCAGGGTAGCGGGGCCTGACACCGGGGAGCTGTTTTTT; V: TRBV10-1; D: TRBD2; J: TRBJ2-2; size: -
CDR3: CASSLQGGEAQYF; DNA: TGTGCCAGCAGTTTACAGGGAGGAGAGGCCCAGTACTTC; V: TRBV27; D: -; J: TRBJ2-5; size: once
CDR3: CASSQPLAPYEQYF; DNA: TGTGCCAGCAGCCAACCACTAGCGCCTTACGAGCAGTACTTC; V: TRBV14; D: TRBD2; J: TRBJ2-7; size: -
CDR3: CASSHPVGGYGYTF; DNA: TGTGCCAGCAGCCACCCGGTGGGGGGCTATGGCTACACCTTC; V: TRBV5-5; D: -; J: TRBJ1-2; size: -
CDR3: CASSSGTGLKETQYF; DNA: TGTGCCAGCAGCTCAGGGACAGGTCTAAAAGAGACCCAGTACTTC; V: TRBV7-9; D: TRBD1; J: TRBJ2-5; size: few